These 19 T cell receptor beta chains came from one sample sequenced in a study of cytomegalovirus exposure and HLA in healthy donors. The PCR contained 60 Vbeta and 13 Jbeta primers. The data were produced by immunoSEQ multiplex PCR, yet TCRdb's version contains in-frame clones alone and is incomplete. The table includes roughly 220,000 clones, roughly 84% detected once. Sequencing input: PBMCs. These receptor sequences come from a man aged 50 to 59 in good health and CMV-seronegative.

The chain employs TRBV19 and TRBJ2-1; D possibly corresponds to TRBD2 (6 bases). This CDR3 is 13 amino acids long. The germline V and J ends were trimmed by 2 bases and 8 bases, with 10 bases remaining between them. From germline, CDR1 is LNHDA and CDR2 SQIVND (reference sequence). In nucleotides, the CDR3 is TGTGCCAGTAGTATATTGGGGGGACATGAGCAGTTCTTC. Its protein is CASSILGGHEQFF.

V gene TRBV4-2 combines with J gene TRBJ2-3; 10 nucleotides agree with TRBD2. V lost 1 base, J lost 6 bases, and 7 bases stayed unmatched. The CDR3 sequence is 16 residues long. CDR1 LGHNA and CDR2 YNFKEQ come from the germline V gene. CDR3 nucleotides: TGTGCCAGCAGCCAAGGGGCTAGCGGGAGCCGGGATACGCAGTATTTT. It translates to CASSQGASGSRDTQYF.

J is TRBJ1-1 and V is TRBV29-1, with no clear D. Germline-derived CDR1 and CDR2 are SQVTM and ANQGSEA. This CDR3 has 11 residues. The V end lost 7 bases, the J end lost 1 base, and 7 bases lay between the germline ends. The CDR3 DNA sequence: TGCAGCGGTTACAGGAACACTGAAGCTTTCTTT. This codes for CSGYRNTEAFF.

This chain uses TRBV7-9 with TRBJ2-7; the D gene is possibly TRBD1 (6 bases). Trimming pared 8 bases from V and 1 base from J, leaving 12 bases between. The CDR3 sequence is 13 residues long. Germline-derived CDR1 and CDR2 are SEHNR and FQNEAQ (reference sequence). The chain's CDR3 is CASRRQDSYEQYF. DNA of the CDR3: TGTGCCAGCCGACGACAGGATTCCTACGAGCAGTACTTC.

This chain links TRBV7-8 with TRBJ1-1; TRBD1 agrees at 7 bases. This CDR3 contains 15 residues. Trimming took 2 bases from V and 0 from J; bases not matched to a gene: 3. Germline V gene data show CDR1 as SGHVS and CDR2 as FQNEAQ. The CDR3 spells CASSLFDRVNTEAFF. The CDR3 DNA is TGTGCCAGCAGCTTATTCGACAGGGTGAACACTGAAGCTTTCTTT.

The rearrangement joins TRBV19 to TRBJ1-5; TRBD1 matches 7 bases. The CDR3 spans 16 residues. Germline V gives CDR1 LNHDA, CDR2 SQIVND (reference sequence). Trimming removed 3 bases from V and 3 bases from J; junction bases left unmatched: 8. This chain's CDR3 is CASSIQPGGDNQPQHF. CDR3 DNA: TGTGCCAGTAGTATTCAGCCAGGGGGTGACAATCAGCCCCAGCATTTT.

The rearrangement links TRBV28 to TRBJ2-7, with 8 nucleotides matching TRBD2. Per germline, CDR1 MDHEN and CDR2 SYDVKM. The junction had 8 bases not matched to a gene; V was cut back by 6 bases and J by 4 bases. There are 14 residues in the CDR3. The CDR3 DNA is TGTGCCAGCAGCTCGGGAGGGCCTAAATACGAGCAGTACTTC. Amino acid sequence: CASSSGGPKYEQYF.

The J gene is TRBJ1-1, the V gene TRBV11-1; D not resolved. Germline CDR1 is SGHAT and CDR2 is FQDESV (reference sequence). The CDR3 covers 13 residues. V was shortened by 3 bases and J by 7 bases, with 12 bases between the two germline ends. Written as DNA, the CDR3 is TGTGCCAGCAGCTTTTCCTTGCGGGTTGAAGCTTTCTTT. It yields the protein CASSFSLRVEAFF.

Only one count was recorded for this clone. This chain joins TRBV19 and TRBJ2-7; TRBD2 agrees at 9 bases. Per the germline V gene, CDR1 is LNHDA and CDR2 is SQIVND (reference sequence). The CDR3 has 15 amino acids. V was clipped by 1 base and J by 2 bases; unmatched bases: 3. This chain's CDR3 is CASSIGASGTYEQYF. CDR3 bases: TGTGCCAGTAGTATAGGGGCTAGCGGGACCTACGAGCAGTACTTC.

The gene calls are TRBV5-1 and TRBJ1-5; D gene uncertain. This CDR3 is 15 amino acids long. Germline V CDR1 and CDR2: SGHRS, YFSETQ. V was shortened by 1 base and J by 2 bases, with 10 bases between the two germline ends. In DNA, the CDR3 is TGCGCCAGCAGCTTGTCTGGTACGGGCAATCAGCCCCAGCATTTT. Translated, it gives CASSLSGTGNQPQHF.

This chain uses TRBV28 with TRBJ1-4; possible D gene TRBD1, 5 bases. CDR3 length: 15 residues. The V gene's germline CDR1 is MDHEN and CDR2 SYDVKM. V dropped 2 bases and J dropped 8 bases, with 15 bases sitting between them. The CDR3: CASSLVGSGQEKLFF. The CDR3 DNA sequence: TGTGCCAGCAGTTTAGTTGGTTCAGGGCAGGAAAAACTGTTTTTT.

This clone was observed a single time. V and J are TRBV28 and TRBJ1-2; 9 positions match TRBD1. J was trimmed by 11 bases and V by 6 bases; bases with no gene match: 16. Germline V CDR1 and CDR2: MDHEN, SYDVKM. The CDR3 is 15 residues long. CDR3 residues: CASRTPGTGTLWYTF. The CDR3 bases are TGTGCCAGCAGAACTCCCGGGACAGGGACCCTATGGTACACCTTC.

V usage is TRBV2 and J usage is TRBJ2-2; 7 bases are shared with TRBD1. V lost 11 bases, J lost 7 bases, and 10 bases stayed unmatched. Germline loops: CDR1 SNHLY, CDR2 FYNNEI. The CDR3 spans 13 residues. The CDR3 here is CADYDRVSGELFF. As DNA, the CDR3 is TGTGCCGACTATGACAGGGTCAGCGGGGAGCTGTTTTTT.

This chain joins TRBV7-9 and TRBJ1-5, with D perhaps matching TRBD1 (5 bases). Germline CDR1 and CDR2: SEHNR and FQNEAQ (reference sequence). Trimming took off 1 base at V and 7 bases at J, with 14 bases between the two ends. The CDR3 loop spans 15 amino acids. The CDR3 DNA follows: TGTGCCAGCAGCTTAGGTGCTGGGGCAGGGCAGCCCCAGCATTTT. Its translation: CASSLGAGAGQPQHF.

The chain is built from TRBV25-1 and TRBJ1-2; 7 bases align to TRBD1. The CDR3 is 13 residues long. Germline assignment: CDR1 MGHDK and CDR2 SYGVNS. Losses at the gene ends were 8 bases for V and 6 bases for J; bases not matched to a gene: 9. CDR3 sequence (DNA): TGTGCCAGCCGGGACAGTGCGATAGATGGCTACACCTTC. Translating gives CASRDSAIDGYTF.

J is TRBJ2-7 and V is TRBV18; 11 bases line up with TRBD2. Germline CDR1 is KGHSH and CDR2 is LQKENI. The CDR3 runs 16 residues. CDR3 sequence: CVSSPSSGRTSYEQYF. The CDR3 region has the DNA TGTGTCAGTTCACCATCTAGCGGGAGGACCTCCTACGAGCAGTACTTC.

V and J are TRBV14 and TRBJ2-7, with D possibly matching TRBD2 (5 bases). V was clipped by 2 bases and J by 5 bases, with 16 bases between them. Per the germline V gene, CDR1 is SGHDN and CDR2 is FVKESK. CDR3 length: 15 amino acids. The CDR3 here is CASSQSLAWVHEQYF. The CDR3 nucleotides read TGTGCCAGCAGCCAATCCCTAGCCTGGGTCCACGAGCAGTACTTC. Full variable domain (missing parts from reference TRBV14 and TRBJ2-7): EAGVTQFPSHSVIEKGQTVTLRCDPISGHDNLYWYRRVMGKEIKFLLHFVKESKQDESGMPNNRFLAERTGGTYSTLKVQPAELEDSGVYFCASSQSLAWVHEQYFGPGTRLTVT.

The chain combines TRBV6-6 with TRBJ1-1; 9 bases agree with TRBD1. V gave up 8 bases and J gave up 4 bases; unmatched junction bases: 5. CDR1 MNHNY and CDR2 SVGAGI come from the germline V gene (reference sequence). The CDR3 is made up of 13 amino acids. The CDR3 nucleotides read TGTGCCAGCGGGGACAGGGCGGGCACTGAAGCTTTCTTT. Its protein is CASGDRAGTEAFF.

The rearrangement links TRBV27 to TRBJ2-7; 8 bases fit TRBD2. V gave up 6 bases and J gave up 1 base; unmatched junction bases: 20. This CDR3 is built from 19 residues. Per germline, CDR1 MNHEY and CDR2 SMNVEV (reference sequence). The CDR3 spells CASSHAHASGPLVSYEQYF. CDR3 DNA sequence: TGTGCCAGCAGCCACGCTCACGCTAGCGGGCCTCTTGTTTCCTACGAGCAGTACTTC.